The 21 T cell receptor beta chains below all came from one sample that was sequenced in a study of blood T cell repertoires in COVID-19. Assay used: immunoSEQ multiplex PCR; TCRdb lists only in-frame clones, some missing. The data show 200,000 to 300,000 clones, 75% to 90% seen once. The sample comprised PBMCs or T cells enriched from blood (not recorded which). The receptors stem from a man aged 40-55 years who had recovered from COVID-19.

The chain employs TRBV28 and TRBJ2-1, with D maybe TRBD2 (6 bases). CDR1 and CDR2 from the germline V gene are MDHEN and SYDVKM. Trimming pared 5 bases from V and 12 bases from J, leaving 26 bases between. There are 16 residues in the CDR3. This chain's CDR3 is CASSPEGGGGKVGQFF. The CDR3 DNA sequence: TGTGCCAGCAGTCCCGAGGGAGGTGGCGGGAAAGTCGGGCAGTTCTTC.

The chain joins TRBV9 to TRBJ2-1; 7 bases fit TRBD2. The CDR3 is 16 amino acids. V shed 4 bases and J 7 bases; nucleotides not matched to a gene: 14. CDR1 SGDLS and CDR2 YYNGEE come from the germline V gene. DNA of the CDR3: TGTGCCAGCAGCCCAGAGGAGGGAGGGCCCATGAATGAGCAGTTCTTC. It encodes CASSPEEGGPMNEQFF.

This rearrangement joins TRBV5-8 to TRBJ1-1, with a tentative D call TRBD1 (6 bases). This CDR3 is 13 amino acids long. Germline CDR1 is SGHTS and CDR2 is YDEGEE. Trimming cost V 6 bases and J 4 bases, with 13 bases left between them. CDR3 residues: CASTPRGSTEAFF. The CDR3 bases are TGTGCCAGCACCCCCAGGGGATCCACTGAAGCTTTCTTT.

The genes are TRBV7-2 and TRBJ2-1; D might be TRBD2 (6 bases). The CDR3 spans 13 residues. Trimming stripped 2 bases from V and 6 bases from J, with 8 bases between. Germline V gene data show CDR1 as SGHTA and CDR2 as FQGNSA. The CDR3 DNA sequence: TGTGCCAGCAGCTTAATTAGCGGCAATGAGCAGTTCTTC. Translated: CASSLISGNEQFF.

J is TRBJ2-1 and V is TRBV18; no firm D call. V was cut by 2 bases and J by 8 bases, with 4 bases left in between. The CDR3 has 11 residues. Per the germline V gene, CDR1 is KGHSH and CDR2 is LQKENI. The CDR3 sequence is CASSPYDEQFF. In nucleotides, the CDR3 is TGTGCCAGCTCACCATATGATGAGCAGTTCTTC.

V gene TRBV7-3 combines with J gene TRBJ1-6; D is uncertain. The CDR3 has 16 amino acids. The germline V and J ends were trimmed by 0 bases and 7 bases, with 13 bases remaining between them. Germline V gives CDR1 SGHTA, CDR2 FQGTGA. CDR3 DNA sequence: TGTGCCAGCAGCTTAACAGGGAGACGTACCAATTCACCCCTCCACTTT. Residues: CASSLTGRRTNSPLHF.

This rearrangement joins TRBV28 to TRBJ1-5; D is unresolved. The CDR3 is 13 amino acids. The ends were cut back, 7 bases at V and 3 bases at J, with 10 bases in the middle. Looked up from germline, CDR1 is MDHEN and CDR2 is SYDVKM. CDR3 residues: CASTMAANQPQHF. As DNA, the CDR3 is TGTGCCAGCACCATGGCGGCCAATCAGCCCCAGCATTTT.

The CDR3 protein is CASSLTENTGELFF. CDR3 nucleotides: TGTGCCAGCAGCTTAACAGAGAACACCGGGGAGCTGTTTTTT. The gene calls are TRBV5-4 and TRBJ2-2; D unclear. Germline V CDR1 and CDR2: SGHNT, YYREEE (reference sequence). V was clipped by 2 bases and J by 1 base, with 6 bases between them. The CDR3 consists of 14 residues.

This chain connects TRBV7-9 to TRBJ1-1, with TRBD1 matching 10 bases. The CDR3 consists of 16 residues. Germline CDR1 is SEHNR and CDR2 is FQNEAQ (reference sequence). V shed 4 bases and J 3 bases; nucleotides not matched to a gene: 8. The CDR3 region is CASSSATTGGHTEAFF. The CDR3 bases are TGTGCCAGCAGCTCCGCCACGACAGGGGGCCACACTGAAGCTTTCTTT.

The chain recombines TRBV25-1 with TRBJ2-5; possibly TRBD2 for D (6 bases). This CDR3 contains 14 residues. Germline V gene data show CDR1 as MGHDK and CDR2 as SYGVNS. V dropped 5 bases and J dropped 5 bases, with 15 bases sitting between them. The CDR3 sequence: CASSSEGGGETQYF. The CDR3 DNA sequence: TGTGCCAGCAGTTCCGAGGGAGGAGGGGAGACCCAGTACTTC.

The chain carries TRBV5-1 and TRBJ2-1; 7 bases are shared with TRBD1. The J segment lost 3 bases and the V segment lost 1 base, leaving 4 bases of the junction unmatched. The CDR3 consists of 15 residues. Germline CDR1 is SGHRS and CDR2 is YFSETQ. The chain's CDR3 is CASSLTGTVYNEQFF. The CDR3 DNA reads as TGCGCCAGCAGCTTGACAGGGACAGTCTACAATGAGCAGTTCTTC.

This chain connects TRBV5-1 to TRBJ2-2; tentative D call: TRBD1 (6 bases). Germline V gives CDR1 SGHRS, CDR2 YFSETQ. CDR3 length equals 17 residues. The V end was cut by 4 bases, the J end by 3 bases, with 19 bases between. The CDR3 loop reads CASSPSQGAWDTGELFF. In DNA, the CDR3 is TGCGCCAGCAGCCCCTCACAGGGAGCCTGGGACACCGGGGAGCTGTTTTTT. Filled out from reference TRBV5-1 and TRBJ2-2, the complete variable domain reads KAGVTQTPRYLIKTRGQQVTLSCSPISGHRSVSWYQQTPGQGLQFLFEYFSETQRNKGNFPGRFSGRQFSNSRSEMNVSTLELGDSALYLCASSPSQGAWDTGELFFGEGSRLTVL.

V and J are TRBV11-2 and TRBJ1-2; no firm D call. This CDR3 is 14 amino acids long. Trimming cost V 1 base and J 8 bases, with 14 bases left between them. Germline values: CDR1 SGHAT, CDR2 FQNNGV. Here the CDR3 reads CASSLGPTQSGYTF. The CDR3 DNA reads as TGTGCCAGCAGCTTAGGCCCAACTCAATCCGGCTACACCTTC.

The chain carries TRBV9 and TRBJ2-5, with 15 nucleotides matching TRBD2. The CDR3 extends over 17 amino acids. With V trimmed by 0 bases and J by 5 bases, 5 bases remained unmatched. Germline values: CDR1 SGDLS, CDR2 YYNGEE. CDR3 coding DNA: TGTGCCAGCAGCGTAGGCGGGACTAGCGGGGGGCGGGAGACCCAGTACTTC. Its translation is CASSVGGTSGGRETQYF.

This chain uses TRBV10-3 with TRBJ1-1; 9 bases are shared with TRBD1. The CDR3 is 13 residues long. V lost 7 bases, J lost 11 bases, and 11 bases stayed unmatched. From germline, CDR1 is ENHRY and CDR2 SYGVKD. CDR3 nucleotide sequence: TGTGCCATCAACCGGGACAGGGCCGATCGGGCTTTCTTT. This encodes CAINRDRADRAFF.

The count of this clone is one. The chain combines TRBV11-2 with TRBJ1-1; the D gene is possibly TRBD1 (6 bases). The V gene lost 5 bases and the J gene lost 3 bases, with 22 bases spanning the gap. Germline assignment: CDR1 SGHAT and CDR2 FQNNGV. The CDR3 consists of 17 residues. The CDR3 sequence: CASSPWIQQGTHTEAFF. CDR3 nucleotide sequence: TGTGCCAGCAGCCCCTGGATACAACAGGGAACCCACACTGAAGCTTTCTTT.

The genes are TRBV14 and TRBJ2-1; D is uncertain. The ends were cut back, 1 base at V and 8 bases at J, with 6 bases in the middle. Germline V gives CDR1 SGHDN, CDR2 FVKESK. The CDR3 runs 12 residues. The CDR3 here is CASSQAVHEQFF. DNA of the CDR3: TGTGCCAGCAGCCAAGCGGTCCATGAGCAGTTCTTC.

The gene calls are TRBV10-3 and TRBJ1-1; D gene unclear. This CDR3 has 13 residues. CDR1 and CDR2 from the germline V gene are ENHRY and SYGVKD. With 5 bases removed from V and 1 base from J, the gap between germline ends came to 8 bases. Here the CDR3 DNA reads TGTGCCATCAGTATTGAGTGGAACACTGAAGCTTTCTTT. It encodes CAISIEWNTEAFF.

V and J are TRBV7-2 and TRBJ2-2; 13 bases fit TRBD2. The CDR3 covers 17 residues. The germline CDR1 and CDR2 sequences are SGHTA and FQGNSA. Trimming removed 5 bases from V and 2 bases from J; junction bases left unmatched: 5. CDR3 in amino acids: CASSRTSGRANTGELFF. CDR3 bases: TGTGCCAGCAGCCGCACTAGCGGGAGGGCAAACACCGGGGAGCTGTTTTTT.

The V and J genes are TRBV5-6 and TRBJ2-1, with 7 bases matching TRBD2. Germline loops: CDR1 SGHDT, CDR2 YYEEEE. V shed 2 bases and J 0 bases; nucleotides not matched to a gene: 2. The CDR3 covers 15 residues. The CDR3 protein is CASSFGGSSYNEQFF. The CDR3, as DNA: TGTGCCAGCAGCTTCGGCGGGAGCTCCTACAATGAGCAGTTCTTC.

V is TRBV6-5 and J is TRBJ2-7; D ambiguous. CDR1 is MNHEY and CDR2 is SVGAGI in the germline V gene. This CDR3 comprises 14 residues. Between the trimmed V and J ends, which lost 7 bases and 4 bases, there was a span of 17 bases. CDR3 protein: CASTLTRDKYEQYF. As DNA, the CDR3 is TGTGCCAGCACGTTGACCCGAGACAAATACGAGCAGTACTTC.